This is a list of T cell receptor beta chains from one sample in a study of cytomegalovirus exposure and HLA in healthy donors. The assay was immunoSEQ multiplex PCR, and TCRdb's table has in-frame clones only and misses some. The table includes some 150,000 clones, under 90% detected once. The sequencing sample was made of PBMCs. The receptor source for this set is a man younger than 45 in good health and CMV-seronegative. Each CDR3 is given with its conserved first and last residue. Size is omitted from some rows. Given values are once, few, many or a class for expanded clones.

size	V	CDR3
once	TRBV9	CASSVGLGGQGRGYTF
-	TRBV4-1	CASSFGTAEAFF
-	TRBV7-6	CASSLDTGVVRGYTF
once	TRBV27	CASSLLLLTGRNIQYF
-	TRBV28	CASRRGSYTF
-	TRBV19	CASRADRGPGTEAFF
-	TRBV4-2	CASSPRDRGDEQYF
-	TRBV19	CASSIGAAQGTDTQYF
-	TRBV4-3	CASSQGEGGYEQYF
-	TRBV6-1	CASSSEAPDEQYF
-	TRBV28	CASSVGGSSYNEQFF
-	TRBV30	CAWSVRGYEQYF
-	TRBV27	CASSWTSTEFYEQYF
-	TRBV11-2	CASRTGQNEQFF